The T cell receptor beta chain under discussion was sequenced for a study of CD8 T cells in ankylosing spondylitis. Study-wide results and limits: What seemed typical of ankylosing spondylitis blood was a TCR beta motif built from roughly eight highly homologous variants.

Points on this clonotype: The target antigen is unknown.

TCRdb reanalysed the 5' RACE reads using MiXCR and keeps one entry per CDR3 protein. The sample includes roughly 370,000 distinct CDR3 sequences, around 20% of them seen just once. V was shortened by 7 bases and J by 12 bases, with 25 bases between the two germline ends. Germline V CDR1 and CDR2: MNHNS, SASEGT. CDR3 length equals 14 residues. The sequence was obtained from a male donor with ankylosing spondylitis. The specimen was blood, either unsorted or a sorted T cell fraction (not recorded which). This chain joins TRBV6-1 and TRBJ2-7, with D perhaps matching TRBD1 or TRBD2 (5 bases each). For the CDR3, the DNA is TGTGCCAGCAATACAGGACGTAGCTCCTATGGGGGGTACTTC. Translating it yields CASNTGRSSYGGYF.